What follows are 6 T cell receptor beta chains derived from one specimen sequenced in a study of cytomegalovirus exposure and HLA in healthy donors. The PCR contained 60 Vbeta and 13 Jbeta primers. Sequenced by immunoSEQ multiplex PCR; TCRdb stores in-frame clones only, minus some. This sample has tens of thousands of clones, with 73% found just once. Material: PBMCs. The receptors originated from a man in his fifties or sixties in good health and CMV-seronegative.

The chain employs TRBV9 and TRBJ1-1; maybe TRBD1 (5 bases). Per the germline V gene, CDR1 is SGDLS and CDR2 is YYNGEE. The CDR3 extends over 15 amino acids. V lost 3 bases and J 1 base, leaving 13 bases between the germline ends. Written as DNA, the CDR3 is TGTGCCAGCAGCGCGGGGACTTTGGGGAACACTGAAGCTTTCTTT. It is translated as CASSAGTLGNTEAFF.

CDR3 coding DNA: TGTGCCAGCCTAAGGGACAAAGGCATAGGGCCCCAGCATTTT. Translated, it gives CASLRDKGIGPQHF. The gene calls are TRBV6-6 and TRBJ1-5; maybe TRBD1 (6 bases). V shed 8 bases and J shed 9 bases, with 20 bases lying between them. The CDR3 is 14 residues long. Per germline, CDR1 MNHNY and CDR2 SVGAGI (reference sequence).

This clone has only a few counts. The chain combines TRBV7-8 with TRBJ2-3, with 8 positions matching TRBD2. V lost 6 bases, J lost 4 bases, and 12 bases stayed unmatched. The CDR3 consists of 16 residues. CDR1 is SGHVS and CDR2 is FQNEAQ in the germline V gene. The CDR3, as DNA: TGTGCCAGCAGGTTCATCGGCGGGGGGTCGGCAGATACGCAGTATTTT. Translating gives CASRFIGGGSADTQYF.

This chain uses TRBV7-2 with TRBJ2-1; 7 nucleotides line up with TRBD1. This CDR3 comprises 12 residues. Germline CDR1 and CDR2: SGHTA and FQGNSA. J lost 10 bases, V lost 5 bases, and 5 bases had no gene match. The chain's CDR3 is CASSATGVEQFF. CDR3 sequence (DNA): TGTGCCAGCAGCGCTACAGGGGTGGAGCAGTTCTTC. The variable domain in full, completed from reference TRBV7-2 and TRBJ2-1, reads GAGVSQSPSNKVTEKGKDVELRCDPISGHTALYWYRQSLGQGLEFLIYFQGNSAPDKSGLPSDRFSAERTGGSVSTLTIQRTQQEDSAVYLCASSATGVEQFFGPGTRLTVL.

The chain carries TRBV9 and TRBJ1-4; tentatively, D is TRBD1 (6 bases). Trimming left V 3 bases short and J 13 bases short, with 19 bases between. Germline V lookup: CDR1 SGDLS, CDR2 YYNGEE. The CDR3 consists of 14 residues. CDR3 sequence: CASSAHRDLRRLFF. The CDR3 DNA reads TGTGCCAGCAGCGCTCACAGGGACCTTCGGAGACTGTTTTTT.

In the case of this clone: The same CDR3 arises from other DNA sequences in this sample as well. This chain uses TRBV9 with TRBJ2-7; D might be TRBD1 (6 bases). CDR1 and CDR2 (germline): SGDLS, YYNGEE. The CDR3 contains 15 residues. V gave up 0 bases and J gave up 0 bases, with 10 bases separating them. Here the CDR3 DNA reads TGTGCCAGCAGCGTAGGGACAGCGAGCTCCTACGAGCAGTACTTC. Its protein product is CASSVGTASSYEQYF.